The 29 T cell receptor beta chains below all came from one sample that was sequenced in a study of monozygotic twins with inflammatory bowel disease. TCRdb reanalyzed the 5' RACE reads and collapses them to one entry per CDR3 protein, without DNA. Seen in this sample are roughly 330,000 distinct CDR3 sequences; the ten most common clones hold around 2%. The sample was blood. These TCRs come from a human donor with ulcerative colitis or Crohn's disease, or a healthy co-twin of an affected twin (not recorded which).

V and J are TRBV27 and TRBJ2-1; TCRdb's D call of TRBD2 is untestable without DNA. This CDR3 spans 16 amino acids. Germline V gene data show CDR1 as MNHEY and CDR2 as SMNVEV (reference sequence). The CDR3 sequence is CASSQSGLAGVNEQFF.

The chain carries TRBV29-1 and TRBJ2-3; TCRdb's D call of TRBD1 is untestable without DNA. The germline V gene encodes CDR1 SQVTM and CDR2 ANQGSEA. There are 13 residues in the CDR3. This chain's CDR3 is CSVATGQRDTQYF.

The J gene is TRBJ2-1, the V gene TRBV5-1; checking the TCRdb D call of TRBD2 is not possible without DNA. The CDR3 loop spans 16 amino acids. Germline V lookup: CDR1 SGHRS, CDR2 YFSETQ. CDR3 amino acids: CASSLSSGVSYNEQFF.

V and J are TRBV19 and TRBJ2-1; TCRdb gives TRBD1 as the D gene, but with no DNA this cannot be confirmed. The CDR3 totals 14 residues. Germline CDR1 LNHDA, CDR2 SQIVND (reference sequence). This chain's CDR3 is CASSKGQAYNEQFF.

This sequence joins TRBV12-5 and TRBJ2-2; TCRdb's D call, TRBD1, is unchecked because there is no DNA. CDR3 length: 12 residues. Germline V gene data show CDR1 as LGHNT and CDR2 as FRNRAP. CDR3 in amino acids: CASGLGDGELFF.

The chain joins TRBV14 to TRBJ1-1; TCRdb names TRBD1, which stays unverified in the absence of DNA. The CDR3 is 16 amino acids. The germline V gene encodes CDR1 SGHDN and CDR2 FVKESK. The CDR3 reads CASSPVRGSWDTEAFF.

The V gene is TRBV28, the J gene TRBJ2-5; with no DNA, the TCRdb D assignment of TRBD2 cannot be verified. This CDR3 spans 15 amino acids. Germline loops: CDR1 MDHEN, CDR2 SYDVKM. The CDR3 protein is CASSRRSGRGETQYF.

The V call is TRBV7-3, the J call TRBJ2-3. This CDR3 spans 14 amino acids. The germline V gene encodes CDR1 SGHTA and CDR2 FQGTGA. CDR3 in amino acids: CASSLGLSTDTQYF.

The chain carries TRBV9 and TRBJ2-2; TCRdb selects TRBD1, and the lack of DNA leaves this call unchecked. The germline CDR1 and CDR2 sequences are SGDLS and YYNGEE. The CDR3 is made up of 15 amino acids. CDR3 sequence: CASSVVQGGTGELFF.

This chain joins TRBV12-3 or TRBV12-4 and TRBJ1-1; TCRdb's D call of TRBD1 is untestable without DNA. The CDR3 runs 16 residues. The CDR3 spells CASSQNPAGKNTEAFF.

The V and J genes are TRBV24-1 and TRBJ2-1; TCRdb selects TRBD1, and the lack of DNA leaves this call unchecked. Germline V gene data show CDR1 as KGHDR and CDR2 as SFDVKD. CDR3 size: 12 residues. CDR3 amino acids: CATGQGWNEQFF.

V gene TRBV2 combines with J gene TRBJ2-5; the TRBD2 assignment by TCRdb is unverifiable without DNA. The CDR3 contains 15 residues. Germline V gene sequence: CDR1 SNHLY, CDR2 FYNNEI. CDR3 region: CASSVRSGDQETQYF.

The chain recombines TRBV7-9 with TRBJ2-1; TCRdb calls TRBD1, which cannot be checked without DNA. The length of the CDR3 is 16 residues. Germline loops: CDR1 SEHNR, CDR2 FQNEAQ (reference sequence). The CDR3 sequence: CASSRRVVGDFDEQFF.

The V call is TRBV3-1, the J call TRBJ1-1; checking the TCRdb D call of TRBD1 is not possible without DNA. From germline, CDR1 is LGHDT and CDR2 YNNKEL (reference sequence). CDR3 length: 13 amino acids. This CDR3 reads CASSHSNRAEAFF.

The chain joins TRBV18 to TRBJ2-3. The CDR3 runs 12 residues. The germline V gene has CDR1 KGHSH and CDR2 LQKENI. Here the CDR3 reads CASSGDTDTQYF.

CDR3: CATRTEVLWERYF. V and J are TRBV24-1 and TRBJ2-7. CDR3 length: 13 amino acids. Germline V gene lookup returns CDR1 KGHDR and CDR2 SFDVKD.

The V gene is TRBV12-3 or TRBV12-4, the J gene TRBJ2-3; TCRdb proposes TRBD2, but this gene call is untestable without DNA. The length of the CDR3 is 15 residues. The CDR3: CASTPLGGPTDTQYF.

This chain uses TRBV7-2 with TRBJ2-1; TCRdb reports TRBD1, a call that lacks DNA to check it against. This CDR3 comprises 14 residues. Germline V gene lookup returns CDR1 SGHTA and CDR2 FQGNSA. CDR3 loop: CASSLIGGPRGPEF.

V is TRBV6-1 and J is TRBJ1-5; checking the TCRdb D call of TRBD1 is not possible without DNA. Germline CDR1 is MNHNS and CDR2 is SASEGT. This CDR3 has 15 amino acids. CDR3 protein: CASRQPGQGDQPQHF.

The rearrangement joins TRBV18 to TRBJ2-3. Per germline, CDR1 KGHSH and CDR2 LQKENI. The CDR3 extends over 12 amino acids. CDR3: CASSPPLYTQYF.

The gene calls are TRBV5-1 and TRBJ1-6. The germline CDR1 and CDR2 sequences are SGHRS and YFSETQ. The CDR3 is 14 residues long. The CDR3 here is CASSRSYTNSPLHF. The full variable domain, in which reference TRBV5-1 and TRBJ1-6 provide the parts outside the CDR3, is KAGVTQTPRYLIKTRGQQVTLSCSPISGHRSVSWYQQTPGQGLQFLFEYFSETQRNKGNFPGRFSGRQFSNSRSEMNVSTLELGDSALYLCASSRSYTNSPLHFGNGTRLTVT.

This chain links TRBV5-4 with TRBJ2-3; checking the TCRdb D call of TRBD2 is not possible without DNA. This CDR3 is 17 amino acids long. Germline V lookup: CDR1 SGHNT, CDR2 YYREEE (reference sequence). The CDR3 reads CASSDISGGALTDTQYF.

V gene TRBV12-3 or TRBV12-4 combines with J gene TRBJ2-2. The CDR3 loop spans 15 amino acids. This chain's CDR3 is CASSSSSWGTGELFF.

The chain recombines TRBV20-1 with TRBJ2-3; lacking DNA, the TRBD2 call made by TCRdb goes unchecked. From germline, CDR1 is DFQATT and CDR2 SNEGSKA (reference sequence). The CDR3 is 13 residues long. CDR3 in amino acids: CSAPREATDTQYF.

The chain couples TRBV15 to TRBJ2-1; TCRdb designates TRBD1, a call that cannot be tested without DNA. The CDR3 length is 13 residues. In germline, CDR1 is LNHNV, CDR2 YYDKDF (reference sequence). The CDR3 sequence is CATSIGGTTEQFF.

The chain joins TRBV7-9 to TRBJ2-1; TCRdb calls TRBD1, which cannot be checked without DNA. The V gene's germline CDR1 is SEHNR and CDR2 FQNEAQ (reference sequence). CDR3 length: 14 residues. This chain's CDR3 is CASSLALRVNEQFF.

The rearrangement joins TRBV5-1 to TRBJ2-7; TCRdb selects TRBD1, and the lack of DNA leaves this call unchecked. Germline V gives CDR1 SGHRS, CDR2 YFSETQ. The CDR3 runs 16 residues. CDR3 sequence: CASTNDPGTPGNEQYF.

V gene TRBV29-1 combines with J gene TRBJ2-1; TCRdb outputs TRBD2, but without DNA this stays unchecked. The CDR3 sequence is 11 residues long. CDR1 and CDR2 from the germline V gene are SQVTM and ANQGSEA. CDR3 protein: CSVEAGSEQFF.

The rearrangement joins TRBV20-1 to TRBJ1-1; the TCRdb call, TRBD1, lacks DNA for checking. Germline CDR1 is DFQATT and CDR2 is SNEGSKA (reference sequence). This CDR3 region has 18 residues. The CDR3 sequence is CSAREGGTGRFMNTEAFF.